The 29 T cell receptor beta chains given below trace back to one sample, sequenced in a study of CD8 T cells in ankylosing spondylitis. The study's findings and limits: Ankylosing spondylitis blood seemed to carry a telltale TCR beta motif made of roughly eight highly homologous variants.

These receptors are not linked to any known antigen. TCRdb recomputed calls from the 5' RACE reads with MiXCR, one row per CDR3 protein. Seen here are roughly 700,000 distinct CDR3 sequences, around 17% observed once, and the top ten hold over 15%. The specimen sequenced was blood, either unsorted or a sorted T cell fraction (not recorded which). The receptors stem from a male donor with ankylosing spondylitis.

This chain uses TRBV29-1 with TRBJ2-7; 8 nucleotides agree with TRBD1. The CDR3 has 13 residues. V lost 2 bases, J lost 4 bases, and 4 bases stayed unmatched. Germline CDR1 SQVTM, CDR2 ANQGSEA. The CDR3 spells CSVEFQGAYEQYF. DNA for the CDR3: TGCAGCGTTGAATTCCAGGGGGCTTACGAGCAGTACTTC.

This sequence joins TRBV5-1 and TRBJ2-7; no clear D. Germline V lookup: CDR1 SGHRS, CDR2 YFSETQ. V shed 4 bases and J shed 3 bases, with 17 bases lying between them. CDR3 length equals 15 residues. CDR3 loop: CASSGVPSLSYEQYF. Here the CDR3 DNA reads TGCGCCAGCAGCGGAGTCCCCAGCTTAAGCTACGAGCAGTACTTC.

The rearrangement uses TRBV5-1 and TRBJ2-7, with 12 bases identical to TRBD2. Germline V gene data show CDR1 as SGHRS and CDR2 as YFSETQ. V gave up 4 bases and J gave up 2 bases; unmatched junction bases: 7. This CDR3 region has 16 residues. CDR3 amino acids: CASSTGLAGTAYEQYF. Written as DNA, the CDR3 is TGCGCCAGCAGCACAGGACTAGCGGGGACCGCCTACGAGCAGTACTTC.

The genes are TRBV20-1 and TRBJ2-7; 7 bases match TRBD2. There are 13 residues in the CDR3. The trim removed 6 bases at V and 5 bases at J, leaving 10 bases unmatched. From germline, CDR1 is DFQATT and CDR2 SNEGSKA (reference sequence). Here the CDR3 reads CSAAGLRDDEQYF. The CDR3 DNA is TGCAGTGCAGCGGGACTCCGGGACGACGAGCAGTACTTC.

V and J are TRBV30 and TRBJ2-5; D may be TRBD2 (6 bases). Trimming stripped 1 base from V and 3 bases from J, with 12 bases between. The germline CDR1 and CDR2 sequences are GTSNPN and SVGIG (reference sequence). The CDR3 spans 14 residues. The CDR3 reads CAWSGGGGKETQYF. As DNA, the CDR3 is TGTGCCTGGAGTGGAGGTGGGGGGAAAGAGACCCAGTACTTC.

This clonotype was seen only a few times. J is TRBJ1-2 and V is TRBV20-1; perhaps TRBD1 as D (5 bases). Germline loops: CDR1 DFQATT, CDR2 SNEGSKA (reference sequence). Trimming stripped 6 bases from V and 8 bases from J, with 16 bases between. The length of the CDR3 is 12 residues. This CDR3 reads CSARRGAEGYTF. The CDR3 DNA follows: TGCAGTGCCCGGCGAGGGGCAGAGGGCTACACCTTC.

The J gene is TRBJ2-5, the V gene TRBV20-1, with 8 positions matching TRBD2. Germline-derived CDR1 and CDR2 are DFQATT and SNEGSKA (reference sequence). V shed 5 bases and J 2 bases; nucleotides not matched to a gene: 19. The CDR3 has 18 residues. CDR3 sequence reads: CSAYLNSGKRGTQETQYF. The CDR3 DNA sequence: TGCAGTGCTTATCTCAATAGCGGGAAAAGAGGAACGCAAGAGACCCAGTACTTC.

V usage is TRBV7-3 and J usage is TRBJ2-7, with D possibly being TRBD1 (5 bases). There are 14 residues in the CDR3. The germline V gene has CDR1 SGHTA and CDR2 FQGTGA. Trimming cost V 5 bases and J 1 base, with 12 bases left between them. As DNA, the CDR3 is TGTGCCAGCAGCACGGCCCCAGGGTCCTACGAGCAGTACTTC. Residues: CASSTAPGSYEQYF.

This clonotype was picked up a small number of times. The chain joins TRBV7-6 to TRBJ2-3, with a tentative D call TRBD2 (5 bases). The CDR3 is made up of 16 amino acids. Germline loops: CDR1 SGHVS, CDR2 FNYEAQ. Trimming left V 1 base short and J 1 base short, with 12 bases between. CDR3 in amino acids: CASSLVVLGGTDTQYF. In DNA, the CDR3 is TGTGCCAGCAGCTTAGTGGTTCTGGGAGGCACAGATACGCAGTATTTT.

This rearrangement joins TRBV6-1 to TRBJ2-1; 10 nucleotides agree with TRBD2. The germline V gene encodes CDR1 MNHNS and CDR2 SASEGT. The CDR3 runs to 15 residues. J lost 7 bases, V lost 5 bases, and 8 bases had no gene match. The CDR3 bases are TGTGCCAGCAGTCCAGCGGGGGGGCCGCTAAATGAGCAGTTCTTC. As protein: CASSPAGGPLNEQFF.

This chain uses TRBV9 with TRBJ2-3; tentative D call: TRBD1 (5 bases). CDR3 length equals 14 residues. V lost 4 bases and J 3 bases, leaving 12 bases between the germline ends. Germline V gene lookup returns CDR1 SGDLS and CDR2 YYNGEE. The CDR3 DNA reads as TGTGCCAGCAGCTCCCCACAGGAAACAGATACGCAGTATTTT. Translating it yields CASSSPQETDTQYF. Variable domain in full (rest from reference TRBV9 and TRBJ2-3): DSGVTQTPKHLITATGQRVTLRCSPRSGDLSVYWYQQSLDQGLQFLIQYYNGEERAKGNILERFSAQQFPDLHSELNLSSLELGDSALYFCASSSPQETDTQYFGPGTRLTVL.

This clonotype has more than one count but fewer than ten. V gene TRBV12-3 or TRBV12-4 combines with J gene TRBJ2-2; D might be TRBD1 or TRBD2, each matching 5 bases. The CDR3 is 18 residues long. V lost 2 bases to trimming and J lost 3 bases, with 19 bases between them. The CDR3 coding sequence is TGTGCCAGCAGTTTATGGCAGGGTCTAGCCGGGGACACCGGGGAGCTGTTTTTT. Translated, it gives CASSLWQGLAGDTGELFF.

This clonotype has ten or more counts. The CDR3 DNA is TGCAGCGTCACTTTCAATAACAATGAGCAGTTCTTC. Translated: CSVTFNNNEQFF. The gene calls are TRBV29-1 and TRBJ2-1; D not certain. The germline gives CDR1 SQVTM, CDR2 ANQGSEA. There are 12 residues in the CDR3. V was shortened by 6 bases and J by 5 bases, with 11 bases between the two germline ends.

This chain uses TRBV7-8 with TRBJ2-7; 8 bases line up with TRBD1. This CDR3 contains 15 residues. The germline gives CDR1 SGHVS, CDR2 FQNEAQ. With V trimmed by 3 bases and J by 2 bases, 6 bases remained unmatched. CDR3 DNA: TGTGCCAGCAGCTTTCCCGGGACAGGAGCCTACGAGCAGTACTTC. Its protein is CASSFPGTGAYEQYF.

This chain links TRBV6-1 with TRBJ2-7; tentatively, D is TRBD1 or TRBD2 (5 bases each). Looked up from germline, CDR1 is MNHNS and CDR2 is SASEGT. Trimming stripped 8 bases from V and 1 base from J, with 15 bases between. There are 14 residues in the CDR3. The CDR3 region is CASSSGRDSYEQYF. CDR3 sequence (DNA): TGTGCCAGCTCTTCGGGGCGAGATTCCTACGAGCAGTACTTC.

This sequence joins TRBV5-1 and TRBJ2-1; D is unclear. From germline, CDR1 is SGHRS and CDR2 YFSETQ. The CDR3 runs 15 residues. Between the trimmed V and J ends, which lost 0 bases and 3 bases, there was a span of 10 bases. CDR3 nucleotides: TGCGCCAGCAGCTTGGAGGCCTACGTCTACAATGAGCAGTTCTTC. Amino acid sequence: CASSLEAYVYNEQFF.

A few counts support this clonotype. CDR3 sequence (DNA): TGCGCCAGCAGCCATCCAACGACGGCAGAGAACACTGAAGCTTTCTTT. This translates into CASSHPTTAENTEAFF. The V gene is TRBV4-1, the J gene TRBJ1-1; D remains unclear. The CDR3 loop spans 16 amino acids. CDR1 and CDR2 (germline): MGHRA, YSYEKL. V lost 3 bases and J lost 1, with 15 bases in between.

This chain links TRBV12-3 or TRBV12-4 with TRBJ1-2, with a tentative D call TRBD1 (5 bases). The CDR3 is made up of 20 amino acids. V was trimmed by 2 bases and J by 0 bases, leaving 25 bases between them. CDR3 nucleotide sequence: TGTGCCAGCAGTTTAAGTGCACGAGTTGAGGGACCTACTGCTAACTATGGCTACACCTTC. Its protein is CASSLSARVEGPTANYGYTF.

The chain recombines TRBV7-6 with TRBJ2-1, with D unclear. The CDR3 contains 15 residues. V was shortened by 4 bases and J by 7 bases, with 17 bases between the two germline ends. The V gene's germline CDR1 is SGHVS and CDR2 FNYEAQ. CDR3 DNA sequence: TGTGCCAGCAGCTCCCGATTAGGAGTAAGGAATGAGCAGTTCTTC. Its protein product is CASSSRLGVRNEQFF.

V and J are TRBV29-1 and TRBJ1-1; no clear D. Trimming left V 3 bases short and J 4 bases short, with 6 bases between. The CDR3 is made up of 11 amino acids. In germline, CDR1 is SQVTM, CDR2 ANQGSEA. CDR3 bases: TGCAGCGTTGATACGGTCACTGAAGCTTTCTTT. This gives the protein CSVDTVTEAFF.

The rearrangement links TRBV6-1 to TRBJ2-1; D not certain. The CDR3 has 14 residues. Trimming pared 2 bases from V and 8 bases from J, leaving 13 bases between. Per germline, CDR1 MNHNS and CDR2 SASEGT. The CDR3 region is CASSEKIYPHEQFF. Here the CDR3 DNA reads TGTGCCAGCAGTGAAAAGATCTATCCCCATGAGCAGTTCTTC.

The chain recombines TRBV6-1 with TRBJ1-2; D call uncertain. Germline V gives CDR1 MNHNS, CDR2 SASEGT. V was pared by 6 bases and J by 2 bases, with 16 bases between. The CDR3 contains 15 residues. CDR3 loop: CASSPSRVSNYGYTF. As DNA, the CDR3 is TGTGCCAGCAGCCCCAGCCGGGTCTCCAACTATGGCTACACCTTC.

This clonotype was counted between two and nine times. The chain uses TRBV30 and TRBJ2-2; 7 bases are a match to TRBD1. After removal of 3 bases from V and 3 bases from J, the junction contained 4 bases not matched to a gene. The CDR3 is 14 residues long. Germline CDR1 GTSNPN, CDR2 SVGIG (reference sequence). CDR3 in amino acids: CAWSRDSYTGELFF. The CDR3 DNA reads as TGTGCCTGGAGCAGGGACAGCTACACCGGGGAGCTGTTTTTT.

The table lists this clonotype with a few counts. This sequence joins TRBV7-9 and TRBJ2-7, with D maybe TRBD1 (6 bases). Trimming pared 5 bases from V and 2 bases from J, leaving 13 bases between. The CDR3 loop spans 14 amino acids. Germline V CDR1 and CDR2: SEHNR, FQNEAQ (reference sequence). The CDR3 nucleotides read TGTGCCAGCAGCCCTCGGACAGTCACCTACGAGCAGTACTTC. It codes for CASSPRTVTYEQYF.

The chain combines TRBV6-2 or TRBV6-3 with TRBJ2-1, with a weak D call TRBD1 (6 bases). This CDR3 has 14 amino acids. Germline V gene lookup returns CDR1 MNHEY and CDR2 SVGEGT. Trimming removed 6 bases at V and 9 bases at J, with 18 bases between. CDR3 nucleotide sequence: TGTGCCAGCAGCCCACTCGTCTCAGGGGCTGAGCAGTTCTTC. It is translated as CASSPLVSGAEQFF.

There are a few counts of this clonotype. This chain connects TRBV5-1 to TRBJ2-1; TRBD1 matches 10 bases. V trimming: 1 base; J trimming: 4 bases; junction bases outside the gene matches: 14. Germline V gene lookup returns CDR1 SGHRS and CDR2 YFSETQ. The CDR3 spans 19 residues. The DNA of the CDR3 is TGCGCCAGCAGCTTGACTAGACAGGGGGCATCTCGGGTATACAATGAGCAGTTCTTC. It encodes CASSLTRQGASRVYNEQFF.

This clonotype has more than one count but fewer than ten. The chain recombines TRBV4-3 with TRBJ2-1; D may be TRBD2 (7 bases). Trimming stripped 1 base from V and 0 bases from J, with 13 bases between. The V gene's germline CDR1 is LGHNA and CDR2 YSLEER. The CDR3 length is 17 residues. CDR3: CASSQGGGGSSYNEQFF. In DNA, the CDR3 is TGCGCCAGCAGCCAAGGCGGGGGCGGGAGCTCCTACAATGAGCAGTTCTTC.

The chain combines TRBV4-1 with TRBJ2-7; D may match TRBD1 or TRBD2 (6 bases each). The germline V and J ends were trimmed by 1 base and 6 bases, with 13 bases remaining between them. The CDR3 has 14 residues. Germline CDR1 and CDR2: MGHRA and YSYEKL. CDR3 bases: TGCGCCAGCAGCCAAGCGATAGGGGGAGGCGAGCAGTACTTC. Translation: CASSQAIGGGEQYF.

This clonotype was seen more than once but under ten times. The V and J genes are TRBV14 and TRBJ2-5, with D unclear. The CDR3 is 13 amino acids. Germline V gene data show CDR1 as SGHDN and CDR2 as FVKESK. V was pared by 6 bases and J by 0 bases, with 8 bases between. As DNA, the CDR3 is TGTGCCAGCAGTCAGGAGTACCAAGAGACCCAGTACTTC. The encoded protein is CASSQEYQETQYF.